This TCR beta chain was sequenced for a study of T cells in Graves' hyperthyroidism and ophthalmopathy (dated by TCRdb to the late 2010s). Background for the entire study: Peripheral blood samples were taken at initial diagnosis, before any treatment was given. TCR V-J signatures able to tell the groups apart were searched for in a discovery cohort of 90 to 100 patients, of whom over 40 had Graves' ophthalmopathy and under 65 had stable Graves' hyperthyroidism. Prospective prediction of ophthalmopathy was tested in an independent validation cohort consisting of 18 to 20 hyperthyroidism patients and some 17 patients who later progressed to ophthalmopathy. The roughly 100 discovery patients were randomly split 7:3 into training and test sets. Thyroid tissue and blood T-cell repertoires from six Graves' hyperthyroidism patients were also compared in the study. After sampling, hyperthyroidism patients received methimazole starting at 30 mg daily, and ophthalmopathy patients received high-dose intravenous methylprednisolone. TCR Vbeta CDR3 sequencing of around 130 peripheral blood samples (approximately 44 ophthalmopathy, 75 hyperthyroidism and roughly 17 progressor patients) is reported in the paper. What the study reported, not specific to this receptor: Most expanded thyroid clonotypes (frequency above 0.001) were also found in blood, which suggests that blood repertoires may mirror thyroid immune responses. No statistical method was used to set the sample size in advance, and investigators knew the group allocation. In validation, the model predicted progression to ophthalmopathy a median of about 5.9 months before onset, with about 64% sensitivity and nearly 75% specificity. A model built on a 13 V-J signature distinguished ophthalmopathy from stable hyperthyroidism, reaching roughly 88% sensitivity and approximately 83% specificity in cross-validation and 80%/75% in testing.

Of note for this clonotype: Its antigen is currently not known. No much larger clonotype is one base removed from it; base qualities were not supplied.

The TCR beta CDR3 regions were amplified from the RNA transcripts. For the first round of RT-PCR on the TCR CDR3, the HTBI primer set was used together with the Qiagen OneStep RT-PCR kit. A second multiplex PCR round built the libraries, followed by size selection and purification. Paired-end sequencing of the libraries was performed with 100 bp reads on an Illumina HiSeq2000. In the original analysis: SOAPnuke was used to process the raw data, removing reads that contained adapters or uncalled bases, had a mean Phred below 15, or lacked an exact match to the constant primer or identifier. High-quality paired reads were merged with COPE v1.2.5, and unique nucleotide sequences were defined as clonotypes. Clonotypes were aligned to IMGT TRBV, TRBD and TRBJ reference segments using MiTCR v1.1. Analysis was restricted to V-J combinations with a frequency above 0.0001, which covered about 99% of repertoires. The TCS score was defined as the ratio of F50 (clonal expansion) to E x V (chaos), calculated using BLOSUM62-based TCRdist between CDR3 peptides within each V-J. Welch's t-statistics and random forest reduced fewer than 550 V-J features to around 14, which were used in a naive Bayes classifier (R e1071). TCRdb took the public reads, trimmed them with fastp at Q25, ran MiXCR for clone calling and kept in-frame beta chains. Each entry merges the rows of one CDR3 protein and shows their most common DNA and genes. The authors' filters were not applied to this entry. The sample includes 220,000 or so distinct CDR3 sequences, with less than 20% observed a single time. The ten top clones hold 28% of the sample.

The germline V gene yields SNHLY for CDR1 and FYNNEI for CDR2. Counted from cysteine to phenylalanine, this CDR3 has 16 amino acids. Here the CDR3 DNA is all that survives: 48 bases in frame from base 1. After removal of 7 bases from V and 5 bases from J, the junction retains 9 bases not matched to a gene. Ophthalmopathy patients had moderately to severely active disease, Clinical Activity Score of at least 3, NOSPECS grade of at least 4, and duration under 3 months. Exclusion was applied to patients with uncontrolled infections, other autoimmune diseases, pregnancy or lactation. Diagnoses were established on the basis of clinical symptoms, serum thyroxine and TRAb, thyroid ultrasound, and orbital computed tomography. Ficoll-Paque density gradient centrifugation was used to isolate PBMCs from 10 ml of fresh peripheral blood. Trizol reagent was used to extract total RNA, and RNA quality was then checked on an Agilent 2100 Bioanalyzer.

The chain is assembled from TRBV2 and TRBJ2-1, with 12 bases matching TRBD2. This sequence was found in a woman aged 18-35 years with Graves' ophthalmopathy. Sequencing was performed on blood. At the DNA level, the sequence is TGTGCCAGCAAGGGGACTAGCGGGTGGATAAACAATGAGCAGTTCTTC. Translated, it reads CASKGTSGWINNEQFF.